Following are 10 T cell receptor beta chains from one sample sequenced in a study of T cells after somatic rescue of genetic block. Produced via immunoSEQ multiplex PCR; TCRdb's table is partial and in-frame only. The sample has tens of thousands of clones, approximately 91% seen once; the top ten hold 2.5% to 3%. The source material was peripheral blood mononuclear cells (PBMCs). The receptors here all came from a man between 25 and 39 years old.

The CDR3 here is CASSVGNTDGDEQYF. The CDR3 DNA reads TGTGCCAGCAGCGTAGGGAACACCGACGGGGACGAGCAGTACTTC. The V call is TRBV9, the J call TRBJ2-7; the D gene is possibly TRBD2 (5 bases). V gave up 0 bases and J gave up 5 bases, with 15 bases separating them. CDR3 size: 15 residues. The germline CDR1 and CDR2 sequences are SGDLS and YYNGEE.

The CDR3 sequence: CASRRTPQGDYTF. The CDR3 DNA follows: TGCGCCAGCCGTCGTACTCCTCAGGGGGACTACACCTTC. V is TRBV5-1 and J is TRBJ1-2; 7 bases fit TRBD1. The CDR3 totals 13 residues. In germline, CDR1 is SGHRS, CDR2 YFSETQ. Unmatched junction bases numbered 13, after V lost 7 bases and J lost 10 bases.

The rearrangement links TRBV28 to TRBJ2-7; no definite D call. This CDR3 is built from 14 residues. Trimming took off 5 bases at V and 4 bases at J, with 15 bases between the two ends. Per germline, CDR1 MDHEN and CDR2 SYDVKM. CDR3 amino acids: CASSPSQEVYEQYF. The DNA for the CDR3 is TGTGCCAGCAGTCCCTCCCAGGAAGTTTACGAGCAGTACTTC.

This chain uses TRBV7-6 with TRBJ2-5; D is unresolved. Trimming took off 3 bases at V and 2 bases at J, with 4 bases between the two ends. Germline V gene sequence: CDR1 SGHVS, CDR2 FNYEAQ. The CDR3 loop spans 12 amino acids. DNA for the CDR3: TGTGCCAGCAGCTTGGGGCAAGAGACCCAGTACTTC. Residues: CASSLGQETQYF.

This chain uses TRBV28 with TRBJ1-5; possible D gene TRBD1, 6 bases. The V gene lost 5 bases and the J gene lost 3 bases, with 17 bases spanning the gap. CDR1 and CDR2 (germline): MDHEN, SYDVKM. The CDR3 covers 16 residues. The CDR3 DNA is TGTGCCAGCAGTAATAGACAGGACTTATTCAATCAGCCCCAGCATTTT. This sequence encodes CASSNRQDLFNQPQHF.

The chain has TRBV5-5 and TRBJ2-1; D gene ambiguous. Germline assignment: CDR1 SGHKS and CDR2 YYEKEE (reference sequence). CDR3 length: 17 amino acids. V lost 0 bases and J lost 0, with 13 bases in between. CDR3 sequence reads: CASSLVGFRDSYNEQFF. The CDR3 DNA is TGTGCCAGCAGCTTGGTCGGTTTCCGCGACTCCTACAATGAGCAGTTCTTC.

This chain uses TRBV6-1 with TRBJ1-3, with no clear D. The V end lost 4 bases, the J end lost 4 bases, and 8 bases lay between the germline ends. Per germline, CDR1 MNHNS and CDR2 SASEGT. There are 13 residues in the CDR3. In DNA form, the CDR3 reads TGTGCCAGCAGTGTTAGGGTGGGAAACACCATATATTTT. Translating gives CASSVRVGNTIYF.

The chain recombines TRBV10-3 with TRBJ2-1; D possibly matches TRBD1 or TRBD2 (5 bases each). The germline V and J ends were trimmed by 8 bases and 8 bases, with 13 bases remaining between them. Germline V gene sequence: CDR1 ENHRY, CDR2 SYGVKD. The CDR3 contains 12 residues. CDR3 in DNA: TGTGCCATCGGAGGACAATTGGATGAGCAGTTCTTC. This codes for CAIGGQLDEQFF.

The CDR3 sequence: CASSYRGAGELFF. The CDR3 DNA reads as TGTGCCAGCAGTTACAGGGGGGCCGGGGAGCTGTTTTTT. The rearrangement links TRBV7-2 to TRBJ2-2; 8 nucleotides match TRBD1. From germline, CDR1 is SGHTA and CDR2 FQGNSA. This CDR3 region has 13 residues. The J segment lost 6 bases and the V segment lost 6 bases, leaving 3 bases of the junction unmatched.

The gene calls are TRBV11-2 and TRBJ2-1; D not certain. Germline loops: CDR1 SGHAT, CDR2 FQNNGV. The germline V and J ends were trimmed by 3 bases and 0 bases, with 9 bases remaining between them. CDR3 length: 15 amino acids. CDR3 bases: TGTGCCAGCAGCTTTCTCCTAAACTCCTACAATGAGCAGTTCTTC. It is translated as CASSFLLNSYNEQFF.